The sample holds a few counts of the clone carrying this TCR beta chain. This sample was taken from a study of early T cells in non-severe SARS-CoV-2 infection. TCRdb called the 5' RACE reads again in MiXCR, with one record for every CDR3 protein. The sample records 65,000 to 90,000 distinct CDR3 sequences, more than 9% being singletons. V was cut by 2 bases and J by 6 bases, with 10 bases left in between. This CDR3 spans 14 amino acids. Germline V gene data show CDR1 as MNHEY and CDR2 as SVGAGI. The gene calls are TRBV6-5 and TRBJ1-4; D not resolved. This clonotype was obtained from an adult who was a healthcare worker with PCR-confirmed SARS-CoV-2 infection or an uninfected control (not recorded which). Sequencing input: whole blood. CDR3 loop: CASSYIGIYEKLFF. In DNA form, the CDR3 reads TGTGCCAGCAGTTACATCGGGATATATGAAAAACTGTTTTTT.